This T cell receptor beta chain stems from a study of blood T cell repertoires in COVID-19. This CDR3 comprises 17 residues. V was clipped by 0 bases and J by 2 bases, with 15 bases between them. Germline assignment: CDR1 SGHDN and CDR2 FVKESK. The authors' processing: From reference gene primer amplification, estimates of nucleated cell counts were derived. Assay: immunoSEQ multiplex PCR; the TCRdb copy retains only in-frame clones and omits some. V and J calls plus clone size are reproduced from that table; the DNA served to infer D and trimming. This table holds about 250,000 clones, 88% found once.

Material: peripheral blood. This TCR was sampled from a man older than 75 with acute or convalescent COVID-19. The rearrangement links TRBV14 to TRBJ2-3, with a weak D call TRBD2 (6 bases). CDR3 sequence (DNA): TGTGCCAGCAGCCAAGAATTGGCTAGCGTCAACACAGATACGCAGTATTTT. Protein product: CASSQELASVNTDTQYF.